Detailed here is one TCR beta chain. MiXCR, run by TCRdb on the 5' RACE reads, gives a single entry per CDR3 protein. The table has 530,000 or so distinct CDR3 sequences, roughly 17% seen once. This sample is part of a study of T-cell memory formation after mild COVID-19. V lost 2 bases to trimming and J lost 6 bases, with 20 bases between them. CDR3 length: 16 residues. The sequence came from an adult woman who had mild COVID-19 (a few samples of this study predate the infection). Cell type and time point are not known. Sample: PBMCs or a T cell subset sorted from them (not recorded which). The chain joins TRBV12-3 or TRBV12-4 to TRBJ2-7; D gene unclear. This CDR3 is CASSLRTNKLPGEQYF. CDR3 nucleotide sequence: TGTGCCAGCAGTTTAAGGACGAACAAGCTCCCCGGCGAGCAGTACTTC.